This T cell receptor beta chain originates from a study of shared clonotypes between healthy human individuals. Study-level results: Rarefaction showed that sequencing of sorted subsets was incomplete (despite large depth).

Some clones are missing from TCRdb's copy, which holds only in-frame ones; the method was immunoSEQ multiplex PCR. The sample holds a few million clones, around nine tenths seen once. About this clone: Its antigen is unidentified.

The CDR3 has 15 residues. V lost 0 bases, J lost 0 bases, and 9 bases lay in between. Germline V gives CDR1 MNHNS, CDR2 SASEGT. This receptor was obtained from a young man in good health. The gene calls are TRBV6-1 and TRBJ2-7; possibly TRBD1 or TRBD2 for D (5 bases each). The specimen was naive CD4+ T cells sorted from blood. Stated subset: CD45RA+ positively selected. The CDR3 region has the DNA TGTGCCAGCAGTGAAGCGCCGGGGCACTCCTACGAGCAGTACTTC. Residues: CASSEAPGHSYEQYF.